This TCR beta chain was obtained from a study of blood T cell repertoires in COVID-19. Whole-study context: PBMCs, B-cell-depleted T cells, or T cells were the source of the cDNA or gDNA that made up the material.

Libraries were prepared by immunoSEQ multiplex PCR; TCRdb keeps only in-frame clonotypes and omits some of them. This table has around 250,000 clones, approximately 88% appearing once. With 1 base removed from V and 10 bases from J, the gap between germline ends came to 8 bases. There are 13 residues in the CDR3. This TCR was recovered from a woman in her sixties or seventies with COVID-19, enrolled during active disease. V gene TRBV12-3 or TRBV12-4 combines with J gene TRBJ1-6; tentative D call: TRBD1 (5 bases). Sequenced sample: peripheral blood. The DNA of the CDR3 is TGTGCCAGCAGTTTAGAGGGGCCCTCACCCCTCCACTTT. This translates into CASSLEGPSPLHF.